The source of this TCR beta chain is a study of blood T cell repertoires in COVID-19 (dated by TCRdb to about 2020). For context, the study as a whole: Samples from collaborators originated in the United States, Italy and Spain and spanned both the acute and convalescent phases of COVID-19. The repertoires were released in a freely available public database meant as a resource for research on the immune response to SARS-CoV-2. A de-identified subject ID, COVID-19 status, age in years and sex were almost always included in the sample metadata. The dataset comprised deeply sampled blood TCRbeta repertoires from subjects exposed to, actively infected with, or recovered from COVID-19. The material from the prospective study consisted of cDNA or gDNA derived from T cells, B-cell-depleted T cells, or PBMCs. HLA class I and class II types, where available, came from metadata supplied by the sample provider rather than from assay-based typing. Samples were obtained from the ongoing ImmuneRACE study (first 160 participants) and from some 1,300 subjects provided by 6 global collaborators. On the study overall, not on this receptor specifically: Clinical and demographic metadata were provided uncurated, with the amount varying by source and participant.

Each collaborating institution followed its own protocols to collect whole blood in K2EDTA tubes. Collaborator samples were shipped for TCRbeta analysis as frozen whole blood, isolated PBMCs, or DNA extracted from either sample type. The germline V gene supplies CDR1 MNHEY and CDR2 SVGAGI. V is reduced by 7 bases and J by 8 bases, leaving a spacing of 23 bases between them. The CDR3 holds 15 amino acids from the cysteine to the phenylalanine. Only the CDR3 DNA stays, 45 bases, in frame from base 1. Details on this clone: This receptor's antigen is unknown. It has no much larger one-base neighbor in the sample; base qualities were not kept.

The immunoSEQ Assay, a bias-controlled multiplex PCR, was used to amplify TCRbeta CDR3 regions from genomic DNA. As for the original processing: Within the assay, amplification of reference gene primers was used to estimate how many nucleated cells each sample contained. Sequence reads were collapsed and filtered to measure the absolute abundance of every unique TCRbeta CDR3 rearrangement. For each sample, productive Simpson clonality was calculated by taking the square root of Simpson's diversity index across productive rearrangements. Here the immuneACCESS table is served through TCRdb, limited to in-frame sequences with V and J called. Missing clones are a known gap in these copies; in checked studies unresolved V genes cover under half, and the rest lacks a known reason. The V and J calls and clone size come from that table; D and trimming were worked out from the DNA. The sample includes more than 50,000 clones, with roughly 90% observed a single time. In total, the top ten clones hold 3% to 3.5% of the sample.

The TCR sequence derives from a human donor in a cohort sampled during active COVID-19. Recombination joined TRBV6-5 with TRBJ1-2; perhaps TRBD1 is the D gene, with 5 bases matching. Sequenced input: peripheral blood. The bases are TGTGCCAGCACTGGAGACGCGTGGGGGGTCACGGGCTACACCTTC. It translates as CASTGDAWGVTGYTF.